The 2 T cell receptor beta chains reported below all come from one sample, sequenced in a study of shared clonotypes between healthy human individuals. Sequencing was performed with immunoSEQ multiplex PCR; in TCRdb, only in-frame clones are kept and a portion is missing. This table holds fewer than 400,000 clones, roughly 70% found once. The source material was memory CD4+ T cells sorted from blood. As to subset: CD45RA-negative fraction. These receptors all stem from a man under 40 in good health.

The chain joins TRBV25-1 to TRBJ2-2; D unresolved. Between the trimmed V and J ends, which lost 3 bases and 2 bases, there was a span of 4 bases. Germline V gene sequence: CDR1 MGHDK, CDR2 SYGVNS. The CDR3 is 13 residues long. CDR3 in DNA: TGTGCCAGCAGTGAGACAAACACCGGGGAGCTGTTTTTT. This translates into CASSETNTGELFF.

This chain uses TRBV5-1 with TRBJ2-7; 10 bases fit TRBD2. Germline-derived CDR1 and CDR2 are SGHRS and YFSETQ. The J segment lost 4 bases and the V segment lost 5 bases, leaving 6 bases of the junction unmatched. The CDR3 sequence is 14 residues long. The CDR3 is CASRRLAGVYEQYF. The CDR3 DNA sequence: TGCGCCAGCAGGCGGCTAGCGGGAGTGTACGAGCAGTACTTC. Full variable domain (outside the CDR3, taken from reference TRBV5-1 and TRBJ2-7): KAGVTQTPRYLIKTRGQQVTLSCSPISGHRSVSWYQQTPGQGLQFLFEYFSETQRNKGNFPGRFSGRQFSNSRSEMNVSTLELGDSALYLCASRRLAGVYEQYFGPGTRLTVT.